This entry lists 23 T cell receptor beta chains sequenced from one sample in a study of shared T cell receptors in the human thymus. Sequenced by immunoSEQ multiplex PCR; TCRdb stores in-frame clones only, minus some. The sample lists 700,000 or so clones, roughly 88% occurring once. The same specimen was also included in a second study, on human thymus T cells.

The source material was thymocytes. These receptors originate from a girl in the first two years of life with a congenital heart defect.

The rearrangement uses TRBV19 and TRBJ1-4; unclear D gene. The CDR3 length is 15 residues. Trimming removed 6 bases from V and 2 bases from J, with 13 bases in between. Germline V lookup: CDR1 LNHDA, CDR2 SQIVND (reference sequence). CDR3 coding DNA: TGTGCCAGTAGCCGACCCCTGGGCACTAATGAAAAACTGTTTTTT. Amino acids: CASSRPLGTNEKLFF.

This clone was recorded once. The chain joins TRBV6-5 to TRBJ2-4; D possibly corresponds to TRBD2 (6 bases). Germline-derived CDR1 and CDR2 are MNHEY and SVGAGI. This CDR3 is built from 15 residues. V dropped 6 bases and J dropped 1 base, with 13 bases sitting between them. In DNA, the CDR3 is TGTGCCAGCAGCTCCGGGACTGACGCCAAAAACATTCAGTACTTC. Translation gives CASSSGTDAKNIQYF.

The chain is built from TRBV5-6 and TRBJ1-6, with D possibly TRBD1 on 5 matching bases. V gave up 4 bases and J gave up 0 bases, with 11 bases separating them. Per germline, CDR1 SGHDT and CDR2 YYEEEE. The CDR3 loop spans 16 amino acids. The CDR3 region has the DNA TGTGCCAGCAGCCCAGGGTACAGCTCCTATAATTCACCCCTCCACTTT. Translated: CASSPGYSSYNSPLHF.

In DNA, the CDR3 is TGTGCTAGTGGGGGGGAGGGGAGGCCCTATGGCTACACCTTC. This translates into CASGGEGRPYGYTF. The rearrangement joins TRBV12-5 to TRBJ1-2; maybe TRBD1 (5 bases). The V and J ends lost 6 bases and 4 bases respectively, with 15 bases between them. This CDR3 is 14 amino acids long. The germline gives CDR1 LGHNT, CDR2 FRNRAP. Full variable domain (missing parts from reference TRBV12-5 and TRBJ1-2): DARVTQTPRHKVTEMGQEVTMRCQPILGHNTVFWYRQTMMQGLELLAYFRNRAPLDDSGMPKDRFSAEMPDATLATLKIQPSEPRDSAVYFCASGGEGRPYGYTFGSGTRLTVV.

The chain has TRBV5-1 and TRBJ1-4, with 9 bases aligning to TRBD1. CDR3 length equals 22 residues. V lost 3 bases and J lost 3; bases outside the gene matches: 24. Per germline, CDR1 SGHRS and CDR2 YFSETQ. In nucleotides, the CDR3 is TGCGCCAGCAGCTGGCACGGGATCGGGACAGGGAAGGAGGGGCAATCTAATGAAAAACTGTTTTTT. It is translated as CASSWHGIGTGKEGQSNEKLFF.

The rearrangement uses TRBV5-1 and TRBJ2-1; 7 bases match TRBD2. This CDR3 is built from 15 residues. After removal of 2 bases from V and 6 bases from J, the junction contained 8 bases not matched to a gene. Germline V gene sequence: CDR1 SGHRS, CDR2 YFSETQ. CDR3 sequence reads: CASSLVDTGGNEQFF. The CDR3 DNA reads as TGCGCCAGCAGCTTAGTCGACACGGGGGGCAATGAGCAGTTCTTC.

This clone was seen once. CDR3 coding DNA: TGTGCCAGCAGTGCAAGTTGTATCCGGGACTGGTCCTACAATGAGCAGTTCTTC. Its translation: CASSASCIRDWSYNEQFF. This chain links TRBV6-1 with TRBJ2-1, with D possibly TRBD2 on 6 matching bases. The ends were cut back, 4 bases at V and 1 base at J, with 20 bases in the middle. This CDR3 comprises 18 residues. Looked up from germline, CDR1 is MNHNS and CDR2 is SASEGT.

The chain carries TRBV29-1 and TRBJ1-2; the D gene is possibly TRBD1 (6 bases). CDR1 is SQVTM and CDR2 is ANQGSEA in the germline V gene. This CDR3 has 17 residues. Trimming left V 5 bases short and J 5 bases short, with 27 bases between. The CDR3 nucleotides are TGCAGCGTTTATAGTGATCCGGGACATCCTCGGTGGTATGGCTACACCTTC. Its protein product is CSVYSDPGHPRWYGYTF. Using reference TRBV29-1 and TRBJ1-2 for the parts outside the CDR3, the full variable domain is SAVISQKPSRDICQRGTSLTIQCQVDSQVTMMFWYRQQPGQSLTLIATANQGSEATYESGFVIDKFPISRPNLTFSTLTVSNMSPEDSSIYLCSVYSDPGHPRWYGYTFGSGTRLTVV.

Only one count was recorded for this clone. The chain couples TRBV5-4 to TRBJ1-2; TRBD1 agrees at 10 bases. V trimming: 2 bases; J trimming: 4 bases; junction bases outside the gene matches: 2. The CDR3 is 14 amino acids. The germline V gene encodes CDR1 SGHNT and CDR2 YYREEE (reference sequence). The CDR3 loop reads CASSLGQGGYGYTF. Here the CDR3 DNA reads TGTGCCAGCAGCTTAGGACAGGGGGGCTATGGCTACACCTTC.

The rearrangement joins TRBV6-5 to TRBJ1-6; D might be TRBD1 (5 bases). V lost 4 bases and J lost 12, with 19 bases in between. From germline, CDR1 is MNHEY and CDR2 SVGAGI. The CDR3 extends over 15 amino acids. CDR3 DNA sequence: TGTGCCAGCAGTTTTGTCGCGACAGCCCCTTTACCCCTCCACTTT. It codes for CASSFVATAPLPLHF.

The table lists this clone with a few counts. CDR3 sequence reads: CASTDRADYTF. The CDR3 DNA follows: TGTGCCAGTACGGACAGGGCCGACTACACCTTC. The chain employs TRBV2 and TRBJ1-2, with TRBD1 matching over 8 bases. V gave up 9 bases and J gave up 10 bases; unmatched junction bases: 7. Looked up from germline, CDR1 is SNHLY and CDR2 is FYNNEI. The CDR3 length is 11 residues. Looking up the rest from reference TRBV2 and TRBJ1-2 gives the full variable domain: EPEVTQTPSHQVTQMGQEVILRCVPISNHLYFYWYRQILGQKVEFLVSFYNNEISEKSEIFDDQFSVERPDGSNFTLKIRSTKLEDSAMYFCASTDRADYTFGSGTRLTVV.

The chain carries TRBV4-1 and TRBJ2-7; 9 bases align to TRBD1. This CDR3 comprises 21 residues. Germline V gene data show CDR1 as MGHRA and CDR2 as YSYEKL. V trimming: 2 bases; J trimming: 3 bases; junction bases outside the gene matches: 23. As DNA, the CDR3 is TGCGCCAGCAGCCAATTTACCCCGGGACAGGGTCGGTTGTTTAAGAACTACGAGCAGTACTTC. Translation: CASSQFTPGQGRLFKNYEQYF.

The chain is built from TRBV5-1 and TRBJ2-7; 7 bases are a match to TRBD2. With V trimmed by 2 bases and J by 3 bases, 20 bases remained unmatched. Germline V lookup: CDR1 SGHRS, CDR2 YFSETQ. The CDR3 is made up of 19 amino acids. This CDR3 reads CASSFPDKDSGPLFYEQYF. CDR3 in DNA: TGCGCCAGCAGCTTCCCGGATAAGGATAGCGGGCCGCTTTTCTACGAGCAGTACTTC. Full variable domain (remainder filled in from reference TRBV5-1 and TRBJ2-7): KAGVTQTPRYLIKTRGQQVTLSCSPISGHRSVSWYQQTPGQGLQFLFEYFSETQRNKGNFPGRFSGRQFSNSRSEMNVSTLELGDSALYLCASSFPDKDSGPLFYEQYFGPGTRLTVT.

The V gene is TRBV5-1, the J gene TRBJ1-3; 9 nucleotides match TRBD1. CDR1 is SGHRS, CDR2 YFSETQ, per germline. The V segment lost 4 bases and the J segment 0 bases; nucleotides outside the gene matches: 14. This CDR3 has 19 residues. CDR3 DNA: TGCGCCAGCAGCACAACCCCGGGACAGGGAAGAAACTCTGGAAACACCATATATTTT. It yields the protein CASSTTPGQGRNSGNTIYF.

Of note for this clone: Sequence at one end of the junction differs from germline and may be a read error. The V call is TRBV28, the J call TRBJ2-3; 15 nucleotides match TRBD2. Germline CDR1 and CDR2: MDHEN and SYDVKM. The CDR3 is made up of 22 amino acids. CDR3 residues: CASSLWGTSGGSTPFGTDTQYF. CDR3 DNA: TGTGCCAGCAGTCTATGGGGGACTAGCGGGGGGTCGACCCCTTTCGGCACAGATACGCAGTATTTT.

This chain links TRBV15 with TRBJ2-5, with unresolved D. This CDR3 is 17 amino acids long. From germline, CDR1 is LNHNV and CDR2 YYDKDF (reference sequence). Trimming took off 1 base at V and 0 bases at J, with 15 bases between the two ends. The DNA for the CDR3 is TGTGCCACCAGCAGAGGTAGTGGGCAGAAGTACCAAGAGACCCAGTACTTC. Its translation: CATSRGSGQKYQETQYF.

The chain carries TRBV28 and TRBJ1-1; D possibly corresponds to TRBD1 (6 bases). Trimming stripped 5 bases from V and 6 bases from J, with 13 bases between. CDR3 length equals 13 residues. CDR1 MDHEN and CDR2 SYDVKM come from the germline V gene. Written as DNA, the CDR3 is TGTGCCAGCAGTCTACGGACAGCCGCTGAAGCTTTCTTT. It is translated as CASSLRTAAEAFF.

The V call is TRBV6-5, the J call TRBJ1-2, with TRBD1 identical over 7 bases. The length of the CDR3 is 15 residues. The germline gives CDR1 MNHEY, CDR2 SVGAGI. The V and J ends lost 7 bases and 4 bases, in that order; junction bases with no gene match: 12. In nucleotides, the CDR3 is TGTGCCAGCACCTTTACTATGACAGGGCCCTATGGCTACACCTTC. It specifies CASTFTMTGPYGYTF.

This chain connects TRBV15 to TRBJ2-2; TRBD2 matches 8 bases. The CDR3 runs to 17 residues. Germline V lookup: CDR1 LNHNV, CDR2 YYDKDF (reference sequence). Trimming cost V 0 bases and J 6 bases; bases outside gene matches: 9. The CDR3 here is CATSRDIPGGRAGELFF. CDR3 DNA: TGTGCCACCAGCAGAGATATACCGGGGGGGCGAGCCGGGGAGCTGTTTTTT.

DNA for the CDR3: TGTGCCAGCAGCCCAAGAAGGGGGTCGAATGAAAAACTGTTTTTT. Its translation: CASSPRRGSNEKLFF. The V and J genes are TRBV4-2 and TRBJ1-4; D is possibly TRBD1 (6 bases). CDR3 length equals 15 residues. From germline, CDR1 is LGHNA and CDR2 YNFKEQ. V shed 4 bases and J shed 5 bases, with 14 bases lying between them.

The genes are TRBV30 and TRBJ2-3; a weak D match, TRBD1 (5 bases). The CDR3 is made up of 16 amino acids. CDR1 and CDR2 (germline): GTSNPN, SVGIG (reference sequence). V lost 4 bases and J 0 bases, leaving 17 bases between the germline ends. CDR3 coding DNA: TGTGCCTGGATATCCAGGGCAGCACCCAGCACAGATACGCAGTATTTT. Translated, it gives CAWISRAAPSTDTQYF. The full variable domain, rest sourced from reference TRBV30 and TRBJ2-3, is SQTIHQWPATLVQPVGSPLSLECTVEGTSNPNLYWYRQAAGRGLQLLFYSVGIGQISSEVPQNLSASRPQDRQFILSSKKLLLSDSGFYLCAWISRAAPSTDTQYFGPGTRLTVL.

This clone was counted once. The chain joins TRBV19 to TRBJ1-3; TRBD1 matches 8 bases. The ends lost 1 base at V and 4 bases at J; junction bases unmatched: 0. Germline CDR1 LNHDA, CDR2 SQIVND (reference sequence). This CDR3 comprises 14 residues. In nucleotides, the CDR3 is TGTGCCAGTAGTATAGGGACAGGGGGAAACACCATATATTTT. Its protein is CASSIGTGGNTIYF.

The genes are TRBV2 and TRBJ1-2; 9 positions match TRBD1. Trimming removed 6 bases from V and 6 bases from J; junction bases left unmatched: 2. Per the germline V gene, CDR1 is SNHLY and CDR2 is FYNNEI. The CDR3 is 12 amino acids. This chain's CDR3 is CASRDRGDGYTF. The CDR3 DNA follows: TGTGCCAGCAGGGACAGGGGAGATGGCTACACCTTC.